This entry concerns a single T cell receptor (beta chain). Its antigen is currently not known. One base away there is no much larger clone; base qualities are not given. The sample belongs to a study of cytomegalovirus exposure and HLA in healthy donors (dated by TCRdb to the late 2010s). Broadly, across the study: An earlier analysis of approximately 640 of the donors reported 250 to 350 Gb of sequence data and around 110 million unique TCR beta sequences from 150 million to 200 million T cells. Roughly 320 gigabases of sequencing data and roughly 80 million unique TCR sequences made up an early release that covered 500 to 650 HLA-typed donors. Of the approximately 400 genotyped donors, approximately 83% fell in the genetic ancestry cluster associated with self-reported Caucasian donors. The study was designed to test whether signatures of past pathogen exposure could be identified by cataloging public T cell receptors. The T cell repertoires of 666 subjects were profiled by immunosequencing and related to cytomegalovirus serostatus. A separate validation cohort of 100 to 150 different subjects was used in addition to the roughly 700-subject first cohort. High-throughput TCR immunosequencing, statistical association of individual TCRs with disease status, and machine learning were combined to predict cytomegalovirus infection status. In a later analysis, previously published TCR beta repertoires from roughly 710 donors were re-analyzed and high-resolution HLA genotyping was added so that TCR occurrence patterns could be studied. The later analysis used no new phenotypic data to find candidate immune exposures, relying instead on TCR beta sequences and their occurrence across donors. An earlier analysis of a few hundred of the donors applied high-throughput TCR beta sequencing to assess whether each TCR beta V gene segment acted as functional or pseudogenic. Donor age, sex, ethnicity and CMV serostatus were collected together with the repertoire data. A later genetic analysis used genome-wide SNP genotypes for about 65% of the roughly 670 donors, treating that subset as a discovery cohort. Every discovery cohort repertoire had been produced on one sequencing platform. Both class I and class II loci were covered by HLA typing, at four-digit resolution. Typing coverage differed by locus: A, B, C, DRB1 and DQB1 were typed in roughly 629-630 donors, DQA1 in approximately 520, DPA1 in roughly 590, and DPB1 in 450 to 480. Roughly 5 DR-DQ haplotypes were handled as single units for association and clustering, since linkage in the cohort was strong. Among 398 genotyped donors of the cohort, an average of approximately 250,000 unique TCR beta nucleotide sequences were sequenced per donor, around a sixth of them non-productive.

The receptor library was made with the immunoSEQ multiplex PCR assay. For the multiplex PCR, a mixture combining 60 forward primers for TCR Vbeta segments and 13 reverse primers for TCR Jbeta segments was used. A multiplex PCR assay on genomic DNA amplified the CDR3 region of rearranged TCR beta genes. The amplified TCR beta libraries were sequenced on the Illumina HiSeq System as 87-base-pair reads. The study's processing was this. A later analysis tallied 70 million to 100 million unique TCR beta chains across the 640 or so repertoires, and around 9.9 million of those chains were shared by two or more donors. A nearest-neighbor algorithm error-corrected the raw reads and collapsed the reads into unique sequences, merging closely related sequences to remove PCR and sequencing errors. V, D and J gene segments were assigned by aligning CDR3 sequences to IMGT reference sequences. For a sequence to be retained, at least a six-nucleotide match to both a V gene segment and a J gene segment was required. Rearrangements were classified as productive when the CDR3 lacked stop codons and remained in frame with V and J, and all other rearrangements were classified as non-productive. Following IMGT convention, CDR3 was defined as the stretch from the second conserved V-encoded cysteine up to the conserved J-encoded phenylalanine. The earlier analysis of about 590 of the donors excluded sequences that lacked an unambiguous match to a single V gene segment. An earlier analysis of about 590 of the donors classified V segments as functional when productive rearrangements were above 56.7% and as segregating when the standard deviation between donors was above 5%. A statistical classification framework was built for diagnosing cytomegalovirus status from the catalog of TCR beta chain sequences. In a later analysis, TCR nucleotide sequences were compared against IMGT/GENE-DB human TR gene sequences so that V and J genes could be assigned. A later analysis assigned CDR3 sequences and most-parsimonious VDJ recombination scenarios with the TCRdist pipeline. In a later analysis, each TCR beta chain was defined by its CDR3 amino acid sequence together with its V-gene family, and reads without a unique V-gene family were excluded. A later analysis removed 550 to 650 highly shared, low-generation-probability nucleotide sequences to deal with suspected cross-contamination and a sequencing artifact. For each public chain, a later analysis derived a clonal expansion index from normalized ranks of inferred template counts within each repertoire. Generation probabilities in a later analysis came from a VDJ recombination model fitted to out-of-frame rearrangements, and those results were checked against IGoR. Hypergeometric tests were used in a later analysis to score TCR-TCR, TCR-HLA and TCR-CMV co-occurrence, with a repertoire-size bias correction applied to the TCR pairs. To estimate false discovery rates, a later analysis permuted the HLA or CMV assignments 20 times. A later analysis grouped co-occurring TCRs with DBSCAN, adding TCRdist sequence similarity when clustering within HLA-allele-positive subsets. Repertoires with fewer than 30,000 or more than 120,000 public chains were left out of co-occurrence clustering, as were five repertoires with anomalous nucleotide sharing. TCRdb took this table from immuneACCESS and kept in-frame rearrangements with V and J called. Such tables lack part of the clones; where checked against another copy, unresolved V genes explain under half of the gap, and the rest is unexplained. D and trimming were read from the DNA, whereas the V and J calls and clone size are those reported in that table. The sample table lists 85,000 to 100,000 clones, approximately 80% of them with a count of one. Over 4% of the sample goes to the ten largest clones.

Summary of the overall study and its limitations: While some public TCRs were present in many individuals, most TCR sequences turned up only very rarely across donors. A later analysis found that TCR association rates varied across HLA loci, with DRB1 alleles showing the most associated TCRs and HLA-C alleles the fewest. The sequencing pipeline was judged likely to have produced a cluster of highly shared sequence variants as a technical artifact. In a later analysis, HLA-associated TCR beta chains were found to be more clonally expanded and to have lower generation probabilities than equally common non-associated chains. Broadly in line with IMGT annotations, most TCR beta V segments showed up in productive rearrangements about 87% or about 30% of the time in an earlier analysis of several hundred of the donors. A further reported finding was that TCR beta sequences accurately predicted the HLA-A and HLA-B alleles for most subjects in the first cohort. The study listed 150 to 200 TCR beta chains as associated with cytomegalovirus. Specific HLA alleles were associated with 15,000 to 20,000 TCR beta sequences at a false discovery rate of 0.05 in a later analysis. When HLA alleles, especially DR and DQ, strongly co-occurred, attributing TCR associations to individual alleles was difficult. The classifier was reported to diagnose cytomegalovirus status with high specificity and sensitivity in both the original cohort and the validation cohort. Roughly uniform sequencing depth across donors was assumed in presence/absence analyses, although this assumption may not hold. V-gene and J-gene trimming of TCR beta chains was associated with a missense DCLRE1C variant in a later genetic analysis, and the association was replicated in an independent cohort. Some IMGT-functional V segments, including TRBV6-2 and TRBV6-3, could not be told apart with the 87-base-pair reads, so those segments were excluded. CMV serostatus was the only immune exposure information available for the cohort. In a later analysis, several top co-occurrence clusters were reported to appear linked to parvovirus B19, influenza, CMV and Epstein-Barr virus. In this cohort, only TCR beta chains were sequenced, and detectable features were limited by the absence of alpha or paired-chain data. The earlier analysis of around 600 of the donors excluded seventeen rarely observed V segments, including chromosome 9 orphons, because counts were too low. Because HLA typing was unavailable for some donors at each locus, only the typed subset was used in association tests. Correlated functional status among segregating V segments might reflect linkage disequilibrium, but an unknown experimental factor could not be ruled out. A few of the identified cytomegalovirus-associated TCR beta chains were confirmed in vitro to be specific for cytomegalovirus antigens. A later analysis found that most CMV-associated TCR beta chains appeared HLA-restricted, with HLA associations seemingly driven largely by CMV exposure. A later genetic analysis reported fewer N-insertions in productive TCRs among donors in an Asian-associated ancestry cluster than the approximately 700-donor mean. The authors suggested that the approach could potentially be extended to other disease states and immunological phenotypes.

The germline V gene specifies SNHLY as CDR1 and FYNNEI as CDR2. Its CDR3 holds 14 amino acids, cysteine through phenylalanine. The read is trimmed to its CDR3 DNA, 42 bases read in frame from base 1. V ends up 7 bases short and J 4 bases short, with an unmatched junction base count of 4. The cohort comprised fewer than 750 healthy bone marrow donors. Cohort members were all nominally healthy when sampled, although unrecorded immune exposures were likely present. The donor tested CMV seropositive, placing the donor among the approximately 290 seropositive members of the cohort. A peripheral blood sample was collected from each donor, and TCR beta sequencing was performed on peripheral blood mononuclear cells. Genomic DNA was extracted from the blood cell samples with the Qiagen DNeasy Blood Extraction Kit.

The sequence came from a woman in her thirties or forties in good health and CMV-seropositive. Sequenced sample: PBMCs. Recombination joined TRBV2 with TRBJ1-5; 10 bases in the junction line up with TRBD1. Read as DNA, the sequence is TGTGCCAGCATGATGGGACAGGGGAATCAGCCCCAGCATTTT. Its amino acids are CASMMGQGNQPQHF.